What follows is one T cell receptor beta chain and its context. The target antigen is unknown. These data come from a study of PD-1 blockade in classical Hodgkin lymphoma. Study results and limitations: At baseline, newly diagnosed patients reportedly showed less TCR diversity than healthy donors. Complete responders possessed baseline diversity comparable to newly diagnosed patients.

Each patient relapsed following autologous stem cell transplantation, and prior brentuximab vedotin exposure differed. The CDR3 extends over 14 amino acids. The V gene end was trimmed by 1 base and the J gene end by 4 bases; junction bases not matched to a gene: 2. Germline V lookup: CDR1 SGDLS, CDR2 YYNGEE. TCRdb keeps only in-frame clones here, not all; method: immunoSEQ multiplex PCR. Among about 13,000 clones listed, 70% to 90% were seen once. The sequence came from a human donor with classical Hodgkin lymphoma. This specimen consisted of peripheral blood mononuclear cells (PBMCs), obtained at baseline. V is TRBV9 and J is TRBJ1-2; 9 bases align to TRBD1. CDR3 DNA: TGTGCCAGCAGCGTACCACAGGGGGCCTATGGCTACACCTTC. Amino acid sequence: CASSVPQGAYGYTF.